This entry features one T cell receptor (beta chain) sequence. Its cognate antigen is unknown. Clones were sequenced by immunoSEQ multiplex PCR, and TCRdb holds only the in-frame ones, with some missing. The profile shows under 550,000 clones, around nine tenths of them singletons. The record originates from a study of Ad26.COV2.S vaccination and SARS-CoV-2 variants. General study points: Substantial post-vaccination breadth of spike-specific CD8+ and CD4+ T cell responses was reported. Total responses of T cells may have been underestimated by the analyses of TCR breadth and depth.

The germline V and J ends were trimmed by 10 bases and 4 bases, with 18 bases remaining between them. The CDR3 is 14 residues long. CDR1 is SGHTA and CDR2 is FQGTGA in the germline V gene. Treatment noted: some 20 received Ad26.COV2.S at low or high dose, single or two shots; a few received placebo; per-sample allocation not given. Collection of the samples took place on day 63 after the first injection of vaccine or placebo. This TCR came from a person aged 18-60 years who received the Ad26.COV2.S COVID-19 vaccine or a placebo. The sequences come from peripheral blood, collected in a trial of Ad26.COV2.S vaccine versus placebo. The gene calls are TRBV7-3 and TRBJ2-3; D remains ambiguous. The CDR3 DNA follows: TGTGCCACCAGGTCTAGTGGGCCCGCAGATACGCAGTATTTT. This gives the protein CATRSSGPADTQYF.